This TCR beta chain was observed in a study of CD8 T cells in ankylosing spondylitis. The sample holds many counts of this clonotype. One junction end disagrees with the germline gene, perhaps due to a read error. TCRdb ran MiXCR on the 5' RACE reads and lists one entry per CDR3 protein. The table shows 55,000 or so distinct CDR3 sequences, with roughly 7.3% occurring only once. The CDR3 has 11 residues. Looked up from germline, CDR1 is SGHRS and CDR2 is YFSETQ. This sequence was found in a female donor with ankylosing spondylitis or in good health (not recorded which). The V call is TRBV5-1, the J call TRBJ2-1; no firm D call. Input material: blood, either unsorted or a sorted T cell fraction (not recorded which). Here the CDR3 reads CASSSYNEQFF. In DNA, the CDR3 is TGTGCCAGCAGTAGTTACAATGAGCAGTTCTTC.